Listed here is a single TCR beta chain. This specimen belongs to a study of cytomegalovirus exposure and HLA in healthy donors. Germline V gives CDR1 SSHAT, CDR2 FNYEAQ (reference sequence). Unmatched junction bases numbered 8, after V lost 4 bases and J lost 9 bases. The CDR3 length is 15 residues. Using immunoSEQ multiplex PCR, the repertoire was profiled, and TCRdb retains in-frame clones only, with some absent. The sample records a few hundred thousand clones, roughly 87% being singletons. Sequencing was done on a sample of PBMCs. The receptor was derived from a man under 40 in good health and CMV-seronegative. This sequence joins TRBV7-7 and TRBJ2-1, with TRBD2 matching 11 bases. CDR3 residues: CASSSGTSGPGEQFF. For the CDR3, the DNA is TGTGCCAGCAGCTCCGGGACTAGCGGACCAGGTGAGCAGTTCTTC.